This TCR beta chain was sequenced during a study of shared clonotypes between healthy human individuals. The overall study: The study drew on two women and a few men aged 18 to 49 as donors.

Concerning this clone itself: Its specificity is not known.

The V and J ends lost 6 bases and 5 bases respectively, with 14 bases between them. The V gene's germline CDR1 is MNHEY and CDR2 SMNVEV (reference sequence). The CDR3 is 14 residues long. The protocol was immunoSEQ multiplex PCR, while the TCRdb copy is restricted to in-frame clones and leaves out a portion. Found here are about 980,000 clones, about three quarters of them singletons; the top ten hold roughly 1.5%. Study results and caveats: Specimens sampled were limited to blood, with tissue repertoires likely differing.

The sequence was obtained from a man younger than 35 in good health. V is TRBV27 and J is TRBJ2-1; a possible D gene is TRBD1 (6 bases). Sequenced sample: memory CD4+ T cells sorted from blood. Subset denoted: CD45RA-negative fraction. In nucleotides, the CDR3 is TGTGCCAGCAGATGGGACATGAGGAACAATGAGCAGTTCTTC. Translating gives CASRWDMRNNEQFF.